The source of this TCR beta chain is a study of control samples from healthy donors and cancer patients. Some clones are missing from TCRdb's copy, which holds only in-frame ones; the method was immunoSEQ multiplex PCR. This table holds about 150,000 clones, approximately 94% found once. The CDR3 runs 14 residues. The ends were cut back, 0 bases at V and 4 bases at J, with 11 bases in the middle. CDR1 and CDR2 from the germline V gene are SGHRS and YFSETQ. The receptor was derived from a man in his forties or fifties in good health. The rearrangement links TRBV5-1 to TRBJ2-7; TRBD1 is a possible D gene (6 bases). Sequenced: blood. The chain's CDR3 is CASSLGTELYEQYF. In nucleotides, the CDR3 is TGCGCCAGCAGCTTGGGGACAGAACTTTACGAGCAGTACTTC.